This T cell receptor (beta chain) was profiled in a study of cytomegalovirus exposure and HLA in healthy donors. Study-wide points: Sequencing had likely introduced a cluster of highly shared sequence variants as an artifact.

Regarding this clone: The antigen is undetermined.

PCR primers comprised 60 Vbeta and 13 Jbeta primers. The method was immunoSEQ multiplex PCR; TCRdb's version includes in-frame clones alone and lacks a portion of them. Here the sample spans approximately 130,000 clones, 70% to 85% being singletons. The material sequenced was PBMCs. The TCR sequence derives from a boy aged 10-17 years in good health and CMV-seronegative.

CDR3 nucleotides: TGTGCCAGCAGTGAAGCGCGGGGTCCGTTCTACGAGCAGTACTTC. It encodes CASSEARGPFYEQYF. This chain joins TRBV2 and TRBJ2-7, with a weak D call TRBD2 (6 bases). The CDR3 covers 15 residues. Germline values: CDR1 SNHLY, CDR2 FYNNEI. The V end lost 0 bases, the J end lost 3 bases, and 12 bases lay between the germline ends.